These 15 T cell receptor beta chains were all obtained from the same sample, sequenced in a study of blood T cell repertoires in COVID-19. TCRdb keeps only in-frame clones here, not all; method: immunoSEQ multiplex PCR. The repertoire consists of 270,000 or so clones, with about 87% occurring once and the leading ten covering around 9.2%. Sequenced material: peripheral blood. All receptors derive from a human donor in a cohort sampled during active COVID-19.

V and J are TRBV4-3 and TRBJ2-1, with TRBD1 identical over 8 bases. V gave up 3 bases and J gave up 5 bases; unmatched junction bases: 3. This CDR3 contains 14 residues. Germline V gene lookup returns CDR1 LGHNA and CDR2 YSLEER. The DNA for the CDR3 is TGCGCCAGCAGCCAGGGGACAGGTAACAATGAGCAGTTCTTC. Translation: CASSQGTGNNEQFF.

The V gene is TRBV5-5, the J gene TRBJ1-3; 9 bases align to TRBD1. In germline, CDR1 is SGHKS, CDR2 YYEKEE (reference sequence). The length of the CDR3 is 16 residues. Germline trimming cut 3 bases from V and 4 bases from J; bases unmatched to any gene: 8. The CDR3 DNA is TGTGCCAGCAGCTATACAGGGGGCGCTTCCGGAAACACCATATATTTT. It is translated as CASSYTGGASGNTIYF.

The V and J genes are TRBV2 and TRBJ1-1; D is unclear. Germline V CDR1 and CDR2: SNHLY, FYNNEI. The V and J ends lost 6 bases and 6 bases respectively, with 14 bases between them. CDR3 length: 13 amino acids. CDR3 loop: CASRPGGTAEAFF. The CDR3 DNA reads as TGTGCCAGCAGGCCCGGCGGAACCGCTGAAGCTTTCTTT.

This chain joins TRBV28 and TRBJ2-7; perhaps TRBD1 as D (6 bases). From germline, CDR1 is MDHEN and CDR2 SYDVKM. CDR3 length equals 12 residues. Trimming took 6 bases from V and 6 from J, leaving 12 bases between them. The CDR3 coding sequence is TGTGCCAGCAGCTCCACAGGGCTCGAGCAGTACTTC. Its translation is CASSSTGLEQYF.

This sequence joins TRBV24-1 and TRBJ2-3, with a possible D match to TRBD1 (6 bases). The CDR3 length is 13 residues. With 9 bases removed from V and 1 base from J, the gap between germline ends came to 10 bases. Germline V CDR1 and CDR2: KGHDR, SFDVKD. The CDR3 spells CATGKGGTDTQYF. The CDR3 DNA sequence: TGTGCCACCGGAAAGGGGGGCACAGATACGCAGTATTTT.

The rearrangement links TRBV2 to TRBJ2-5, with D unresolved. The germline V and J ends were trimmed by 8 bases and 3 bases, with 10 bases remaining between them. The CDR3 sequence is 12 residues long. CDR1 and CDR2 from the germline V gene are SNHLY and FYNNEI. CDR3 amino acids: CASSTHKETQYF. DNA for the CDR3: TGTGCCAGCTCGACACACAAAGAGACCCAGTACTTC.

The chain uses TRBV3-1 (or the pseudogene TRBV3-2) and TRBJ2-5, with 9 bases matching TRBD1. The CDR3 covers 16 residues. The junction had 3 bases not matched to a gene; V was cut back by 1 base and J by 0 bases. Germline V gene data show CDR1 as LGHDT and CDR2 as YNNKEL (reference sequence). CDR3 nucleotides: TGTGCCAGCAGCCAAGCAGGGACAGGGTACCAAGAGACCCAGTACTTC. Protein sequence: CASSQAGTGYQETQYF.

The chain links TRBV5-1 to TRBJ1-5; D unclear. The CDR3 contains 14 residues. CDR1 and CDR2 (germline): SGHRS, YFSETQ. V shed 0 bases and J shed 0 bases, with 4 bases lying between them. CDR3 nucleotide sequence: TGCGCCAGCAGCTTGGACATTAGCAATCAGCCCCAGCATTTT. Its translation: CASSLDISNQPQHF.

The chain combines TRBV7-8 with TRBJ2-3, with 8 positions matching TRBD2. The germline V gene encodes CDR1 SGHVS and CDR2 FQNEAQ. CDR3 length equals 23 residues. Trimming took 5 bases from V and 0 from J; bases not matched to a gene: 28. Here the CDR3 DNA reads TGTGCCAGCAGCGGAGAGCAGCTTAGAGGGTGGTATGGCGGGAGGCCTAGCACAGATACGCAGTATTTT. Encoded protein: CASSGEQLRGWYGGRPSTDTQYF.

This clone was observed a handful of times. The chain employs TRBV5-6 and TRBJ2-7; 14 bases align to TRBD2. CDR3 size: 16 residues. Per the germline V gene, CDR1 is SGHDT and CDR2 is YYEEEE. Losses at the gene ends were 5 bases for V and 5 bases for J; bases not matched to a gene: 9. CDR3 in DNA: TGTGCCAGCAGTAAGAGGACTAGCGGGAGGAGTAACGAGCAGTACTTC. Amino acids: CASSKRTSGRSNEQYF.

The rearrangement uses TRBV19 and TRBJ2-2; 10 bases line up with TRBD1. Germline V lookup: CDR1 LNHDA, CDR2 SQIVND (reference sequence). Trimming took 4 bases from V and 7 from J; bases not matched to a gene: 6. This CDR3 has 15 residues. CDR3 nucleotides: TGTGCCAGTAGTAGACAGGGGGCGCGTGTCGGGGAGCTGTTTTTT. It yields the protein CASSRQGARVGELFF.

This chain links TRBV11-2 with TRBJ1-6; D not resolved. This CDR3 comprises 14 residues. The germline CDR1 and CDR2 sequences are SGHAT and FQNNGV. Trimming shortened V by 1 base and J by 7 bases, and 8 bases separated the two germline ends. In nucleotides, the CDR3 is TGTGCCAGCAGCTTAGGGGCAGGAAATTCACCCCTCCACTTT. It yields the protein CASSLGAGNSPLHF. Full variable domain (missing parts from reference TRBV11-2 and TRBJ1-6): EAGVAQSPRYKIIEKRQSVAFWCNPISGHATLYWYQQILGQGPKLLIQFQNNGVVDDSQLPKDRFSAERLKGVDSTLKIQPAKLEDSAVYLCASSLGAGNSPLHFGNGTRLTVT.

CDR3 in DNA: TGTGCCAGCACTCCCCATGAGGGAGGGAGGAATGAGCAGTTCTTC. It yields the protein CASTPHEGGRNEQFF. This rearrangement joins TRBV25-1 to TRBJ2-1, with 7 bases fitting TRBD2. The CDR3 totals 15 residues. Per the germline V gene, CDR1 is MGHDK and CDR2 is SYGVNS. Unmatched junction bases numbered 13, after V lost 7 bases and J lost 7 bases.

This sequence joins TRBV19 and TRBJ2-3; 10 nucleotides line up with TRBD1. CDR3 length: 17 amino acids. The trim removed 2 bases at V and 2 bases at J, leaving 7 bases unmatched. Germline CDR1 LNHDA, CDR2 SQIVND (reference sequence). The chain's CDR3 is CASSISFGTGDTDTQYF. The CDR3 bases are TGTGCCAGTAGTATATCCTTTGGGACAGGGGACACAGATACGCAGTATTTT.

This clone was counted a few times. CDR3 coding DNA: TGTGCCAGCAGAGCGCAGGGGGCAAATGGCTACACCTTC. It specifies CASRAQGANGYTF. The chain joins TRBV2 to TRBJ1-2; 8 bases line up with TRBD1. The CDR3 is 13 amino acids. Germline-derived CDR1 and CDR2 are SNHLY and FYNNEI. Trimming cost V 6 bases and J 6 bases; bases outside gene matches: 6.